The 27 T cell receptor beta chains presented below share a single source sample, sequenced in a study of identical twins. TCRdb independently ran MiXCR on the 5' RACE reads; one entry per CDR3 protein. The sample contains about 240,000 distinct CDR3 sequences, roughly 10% of which appear only once. Specimen: memory T cells sorted from blood. The receptors were sampled from a man in his forties or fifties in good health.

This clonotype has a handful of counts. This chain joins TRBV11-2 and TRBJ2-1, with 10 bases fitting TRBD1. The germline V gene has CDR1 SGHAT and CDR2 FQNNGV. The junction had 8 bases not matched to a gene; V was cut back by 3 bases and J by 6 bases. This CDR3 contains 16 residues. The CDR3 loop reads CASSFRAGQGINEQFF. CDR3 bases: TGTGCCAGCAGCTTTCGGGCGGGACAGGGGATCAATGAGCAGTTCTTC.

This clonotype was detected many times. CDR3 DNA sequence: TGTGCCAGTAGTATACAGCACACCGGGGAGCTGTTTTTT. It yields the protein CASSIQHTGELFF. V gene TRBV19 combines with J gene TRBJ2-2; D is unresolved. The CDR3 loop spans 13 amino acids. V lost 2 bases and J lost 3, with 4 bases in between. Per germline, CDR1 LNHDA and CDR2 SQIVND (reference sequence).

This clonotype occurred many times. The V gene is TRBV18, the J gene TRBJ2-2; no clear D. The CDR3 contains 11 residues. With 0 bases removed from V and 8 bases from J, the gap between germline ends came to 1 base. Germline V CDR1 and CDR2: KGHSH, LQKENI. The CDR3 DNA reads as TGTGCCAGCTCACCACCGGGGGAGCTGTTTTTT. Its protein is CASSPPGELFF. The variable domain in full, with the rest retrieved from reference TRBV18 and TRBJ2-2, is NAGVMQNPRHLVRRRGQEARLRCSPMKGHSHVYWYRQLPEEGLKFMVYLQKENIIDESGMPKERFSAEFPKEGPSILRIQQVVRGDSAAYFCASSPPGELFFGEGSRLTVL.

The CDR3 DNA sequence: TGCGCCAGCAGCCCCGACAGGGGAAACACAGATACGCAGTATTTT. Translation: CASSPDRGNTDTQYF. This rearrangement joins TRBV5-1 to TRBJ2-3, with 8 positions matching TRBD1. This CDR3 contains 15 residues. V lost 4 bases, J lost 2 bases, and 6 bases stayed unmatched. From germline, CDR1 is SGHRS and CDR2 YFSETQ.

This clonotype was found a few times. The CDR3 bases are TGCGCCAGCACCCGGGGGGGTCAAATGAACACTGAAGCTTTCTTT. Protein: CASTRGGQMNTEAFF. The chain has TRBV4-3 and TRBJ1-1, with D maybe TRBD1 (5 bases). Trimming pared 7 bases from V and 0 bases from J, leaving 15 bases between. CDR3 length: 15 residues. Germline V gives CDR1 LGHNA, CDR2 YSLEER.

This clonotype has a count of ten or more. The rearrangement joins TRBV28 to TRBJ2-1; TRBD2 agrees at 7 bases. Germline CDR1 MDHEN, CDR2 SYDVKM. V lost 4 bases and J lost 6; bases outside the gene matches: 9. The CDR3 runs 15 residues. CDR3 loop: CASSSSGSGVNEQFF. The DNA for the CDR3 is TGTGCCAGCAGTTCTAGCGGTTCCGGGGTCAATGAGCAGTTCTTC.

This clonotype was seen more than once but under ten times. The rearrangement joins TRBV14 to TRBJ2-6; TRBD1 matches 7 bases. V lost 4 bases to trimming and J lost 6 bases; unmatched junction nucleotides: 6. Germline CDR1 reads SGHDN; CDR2 reads FVKESK. This CDR3 comprises 15 residues. In nucleotides, the CDR3 is TGTGCCAGCAGCCGGGACAGCAATTCGGCCAACGTCCTGACTTTC. Residues: CASSRDSNSANVLTF.

The chain joins TRBV20-1 to TRBJ1-2, with TRBD1 identical over 11 bases. With V trimmed by 0 bases and J by 4 bases, 4 bases remained unmatched. The CDR3 is 15 residues long. Germline V gene data show CDR1 as DFQATT and CDR2 as SNEGSKA (reference sequence). CDR3 residues: CSAREVGTGGYGYTF. For the CDR3, the DNA is TGCAGTGCTAGAGAAGTCGGGACAGGGGGCTATGGCTACACCTTC.

This clonotype has at least ten counts. V usage is TRBV11-2 and J usage is TRBJ2-4; TRBD1 might be the D (5 bases). V lost 3 bases to trimming and J lost 6 bases, with 6 bases between them. Germline values: CDR1 SGHAT, CDR2 FQNNGV. The CDR3 has 12 residues. The CDR3 coding sequence is TGTGCCAGCAGCTTTGACAGAAACATTCAGTACTTC. Translated: CASSFDRNIQYF.

The chain couples TRBV15 to TRBJ2-1; D unresolved. In germline, CDR1 is LNHNV, CDR2 YYDKDF (reference sequence). The CDR3 runs 13 residues. V lost 8 bases, J lost 1 base, and 9 bases lay in between. CDR3 region: CATGKFSYNEQFF. The DNA of the CDR3 is TGTGCCACCGGGAAATTTTCCTACAATGAGCAGTTCTTC.

This clonotype was picked up many times. The V gene is TRBV20-1, the J gene TRBJ2-7, with D perhaps matching TRBD1 (6 bases). V dropped 6 bases and J dropped 2 bases, with 11 bases sitting between them. This CDR3 has 12 amino acids. Germline CDR1 and CDR2: DFQATT and SNEGSKA (reference sequence). DNA for the CDR3: TGCAGTGCCCCCGGGACACCCTACGAGCAGTACTTC. Translation gives CSAPGTPYEQYF.

This clonotype was observed at least ten times. This chain connects TRBV20-1 to TRBJ1-1, with TRBD1 as a possible D gene (6 bases). CDR3 length equals 14 residues. V was pared by 6 bases and J by 3 bases, with 17 bases between. CDR1 and CDR2 (germline): DFQATT, SNEGSKA (reference sequence). This CDR3 reads CSAPKGGWDTEAFF. CDR3 DNA sequence: TGCAGTGCCCCCAAAGGGGGATGGGACACTGAAGCTTTCTTT.

This clonotype has more than one count but fewer than ten. The V gene is TRBV20-1, the J gene TRBJ2-1; 8 positions match TRBD2. CDR1 is DFQATT, CDR2 SNEGSKA, per germline (reference sequence). The CDR3 consists of 14 residues. V shed 5 bases and J 3 bases; nucleotides not matched to a gene: 6. DNA of the CDR3: TGCAGTGCTTATAAGCGGGGGCACTACAATGAGCAGTTCTTC. As protein: CSAYKRGHYNEQFF.

This clonotype has ten or more counts. V and J are TRBV7-2 and TRBJ1-1; tentatively, D is TRBD1 (6 bases). This CDR3 region has 14 residues. Trimming shortened V by 3 bases and J by 3 bases, and 11 bases separated the two germline ends. Germline V gives CDR1 SGHTA, CDR2 FQGNSA. The CDR3 is CASSFTGRDTEAFF. CDR3 in DNA: TGTGCCAGCAGCTTTACAGGGAGGGACACTGAAGCTTTCTTT. The full variable domain, completed using reference TRBV7-2 and TRBJ1-1, is GAGVSQSPSNKVTEKGKDVELRCDPISGHTALYWYRQSLGQGLEFLIYFQGNSAPDKSGLPSDRFSAERTGGSVSTLTIQRTQQEDSAVYLCASSFTGRDTEAFFGQGTRLTVV.

J is TRBJ2-1 and V is TRBV11-1, with D possibly being TRBD1 or TRBD2 (6 bases each). Trimming removed 5 bases from V and 2 bases from J, with 25 bases in between. The CDR3 is made up of 19 amino acids. Germline V gives CDR1 SGHAT, CDR2 FQDESV (reference sequence). DNA of the CDR3: TGTGCCAGCAGCAAAAGCCCTACGGGGGCAGGGATTCCCTACAATGAGCAGTTCTTC. Protein sequence: CASSKSPTGAGIPYNEQFF.

At least ten counts were recorded for this clonotype. This chain connects TRBV11-1 to TRBJ1-5; 7 bases match TRBD1. With V trimmed by 2 bases and J by 1 base, 5 bases remained unmatched. The CDR3 spans 16 residues. Germline CDR1 is SGHAT and CDR2 is FQDESV (reference sequence). In DNA, the CDR3 is TGTGCCAGCAGCTTACCGCCGGGACAGAGCAATCAGCCCCAGCATTTT. Amino acid sequence: CASSLPPGQSNQPQHF.

In its sample, this clonotype was seen many times. The gene calls are TRBV6-1 and TRBJ1-5, with TRBD1 as a possible D gene (5 bases). Germline V CDR1 and CDR2: MNHNS, SASEGT. The CDR3 loop spans 13 amino acids. V was pared by 6 bases and J by 4 bases, with 10 bases between. In nucleotides, the CDR3 is TGTGCCAGCAGCCGACAGCAAAATCAGCCCCAGCATTTT. Residues: CASSRQQNQPQHF.

The table lists this clonotype with a few counts. The chain employs TRBV6-5 and TRBJ2-1, with unresolved D. The V gene lost 6 bases and the J gene lost 7 bases, with 13 bases spanning the gap. Germline V gene lookup returns CDR1 MNHEY and CDR2 SVGAGI. CDR3 length: 13 amino acids. CDR3 protein: CASSLGPRNEQFF. CDR3 DNA: TGTGCCAGCAGCTTAGGCCCAAGGAATGAGCAGTTCTTC.

This clonotype was recorded at least ten times. This chain uses TRBV12-3 or TRBV12-4 with TRBJ1-2, with a tentative D call TRBD1 (5 bases). V was cut by 4 bases and J by 3 bases, with 15 bases left in between. This CDR3 spans 15 amino acids. CDR3 loop: CASSSRDGIYYGYTF. The CDR3 DNA follows: TGTGCCAGCAGTTCCCGGGACGGCATCTACTATGGCTACACCTTC.

The chain carries TRBV6-6 and TRBJ2-7; no firm D call. CDR1 is MNHNY and CDR2 is SVGAGI in the germline V gene (reference sequence). This CDR3 contains 13 residues. V lost 0 bases and J 3 bases, leaving 6 bases between the germline ends. In nucleotides, the CDR3 is TGTGCCAGCAGTTACTCAGGCCTCTACGAGCAGTACTTC. Its translation: CASSYSGLYEQYF.

The chain links TRBV9 to TRBJ2-1; 10 bases align to TRBD1. Germline assignment: CDR1 SGDLS and CDR2 YYNGEE. The trim removed 3 bases at V and 4 bases at J, leaving 25 bases unmatched. CDR3 length: 22 residues. The DNA for the CDR3 is TGTGCCAGCAGCGCGAGGATGACAGGGGGCAAGGCTAGCGGAGGCGGGTACAATGAGCAGTTCTTC. It yields the protein CASSARMTGGKASGGGYNEQFF.

This chain connects TRBV7-2 to TRBJ2-5, with D possibly TRBD2 on 7 matching bases. V was clipped by 3 bases and J by 4 bases, with 12 bases between them. This CDR3 has 14 amino acids. Germline CDR1 and CDR2: SGHTA and FQGNSA. The CDR3 nucleotides read TGTGCCAGCAGCTTCCAGGGGAGGGGAGAGACCCAGTACTTC. This translates into CASSFQGRGETQYF.

This clonotype appeared a few times. The chain employs TRBV28 and TRBJ1-2, with no clear D. CDR1 is MDHEN and CDR2 is SYDVKM in the germline V gene. V was cut by 10 bases and J by 3 bases, with 15 bases left in between. The CDR3 spans 13 residues. CDR3 in amino acids: CATISENYYGYTF. CDR3 in DNA: TGTGCCACAATTTCGGAGAACTACTATGGCTACACCTTC.

In this sample, this clonotype turned up a few times. The J gene is TRBJ2-7, the V gene TRBV2, with 7 bases fitting TRBD1. Germline-derived CDR1 and CDR2 are SNHLY and FYNNEI. The J segment lost 2 bases and the V segment lost 5 bases, leaving 6 bases of the junction unmatched. This CDR3 is 14 amino acids long. The chain's CDR3 is CASSLDRRTYEQYF. The CDR3 DNA follows: TGTGCCAGCAGTTTGGACAGGCGAACCTACGAGCAGTACTTC.

The chain combines TRBV9 with TRBJ2-2; a weak D match, TRBD2 (6 bases). The CDR3 is 15 amino acids. Trimming removed 4 bases at V and 6 bases at J, with 16 bases between. Germline V gene sequence: CDR1 SGDLS, CDR2 YYNGEE. The CDR3 DNA sequence: TGTGCCAGCAGCCCAACTCCGGGGGTAGCCGGGGAGCTGTTTTTT. Translation: CASSPTPGVAGELFF.

This clonotype was counted ten times or more. The CDR3 sequence: CASSLGLAGGNGEQFF. CDR3 nucleotide sequence: TGCGCCAGCAGCCTAGGACTAGCGGGAGGGAATGGTGAGCAGTTCTTC. The chain links TRBV4-3 to TRBJ2-1, with 15 bases lining up with TRBD2. CDR1 is LGHNA, CDR2 YSLEER, per germline. J lost 9 bases, V lost 4 bases, and 7 bases had no gene match. This CDR3 contains 16 residues.

The sample holds a few counts of this clonotype. The V gene is TRBV3-1, the J gene TRBJ2-7; 10 positions match TRBD2. CDR1 is LGHDT and CDR2 is YNNKEL in the germline V gene (reference sequence). The V and J ends lost 1 base and 7 bases, in that order; junction bases with no gene match: 7. The length of the CDR3 is 15 residues. CDR3 sequence (DNA): TGTGCCAGCAGCCAAGCTAGCGGGAGTGGGATGGAGCAGTACTTC. Translated, it gives CASSQASGSGMEQYF.